The 17 T cell receptor beta chains below all came from one sample that was sequenced in a study of early T cells in non-severe SARS-CoV-2 infection. Each CDR3 protein is one row after TCRdb ran MiXCR on the 5' RACE reads. The table has roughly 99,000 distinct CDR3 sequences, approximately 10% seen once. The sequenced sample consisted of whole blood. The receptor set was obtained from an adult who was a healthcare worker with PCR-confirmed SARS-CoV-2 infection or an uninfected control (not recorded which).

The rearrangement joins TRBV20-1 to TRBJ1-4, with a possible D match to TRBD1 (5 bases). The CDR3 is made up of 14 amino acids. Germline V gene data show CDR1 as DFQATT and CDR2 as SNEGSKA (reference sequence). V was clipped by 3 bases and J by 5 bases, with 13 bases between them. For the CDR3, the DNA is TGCAGTGCTAGTTGGGGGTTACGGAATGAAAAACTGTTTTTT. It specifies CSASWGLRNEKLFF.

This chain uses TRBV5-5 with TRBJ2-1; 10 positions agree with TRBD1. The ends lost 4 bases at V and 7 bases at J; junction bases unmatched: 5. Germline-derived CDR1 and CDR2 are SGHKS and YYEKEE (reference sequence). CDR3 size: 14 residues. CDR3: CASSRQGARNEQFF. The CDR3 DNA reads TGTGCCAGCAGCCGACAGGGGGCGAGAAATGAGCAGTTCTTC.

The rearrangement links TRBV15 to TRBJ2-3; D gene unclear. The length of the CDR3 is 12 residues. The V gene's germline CDR1 is LNHNV and CDR2 YYDKDF (reference sequence). V lost 0 bases to trimming and J lost 3 bases, with 1 base between them. The CDR3 reads CATSRETDTQYF. DNA of the CDR3: TGTGCCACCAGCAGAGAGACAGATACGCAGTATTTT.

In DNA, the CDR3 is TGTGCCAGCAGTTCTGGATACGGCTACACCTTC. Its protein product is CASSSGYGYTF. The chain recombines TRBV2 with TRBJ1-2, with D unclear. The CDR3 consists of 11 residues. CDR1 is SNHLY and CDR2 is FYNNEI in the germline V gene. V was trimmed by 5 bases and J by 8 bases, leaving 9 bases between them.

This clonotype has ten or more counts. The chain couples TRBV28 to TRBJ1-1; TRBD1 is a possible D gene (6 bases). Trimming took off 6 bases at V and 5 bases at J, with 16 bases between the two ends. This CDR3 region has 14 residues. The V gene's germline CDR1 is MDHEN and CDR2 SYDVKM. CDR3: CASSSIGGRTEAFF. CDR3 nucleotide sequence: TGTGCCAGCAGCTCTATCGGGGGCCGGACTGAAGCTTTCTTT.

This clonotype was counted at least ten times. The chain employs TRBV10-3 and TRBJ2-5; no firm D call. Germline-derived CDR1 and CDR2 are ENHRY and SYGVKD. The length of the CDR3 is 15 residues. V was cut by 5 bases and J by 4 bases, with 17 bases left in between. The CDR3 loop is CAISPPDGPSETQYF. The CDR3 coding sequence is TGTGCCATCAGTCCACCTGACGGACCATCAGAGACCCAGTACTTC.

This clonotype was picked up many times. V and J are TRBV29-1 and TRBJ1-1; D is unclear. Germline CDR1 and CDR2: SQVTM and ANQGSEA. With 4 bases removed from V and 8 bases from J, the gap between germline ends came to 5 bases. This CDR3 spans 9 amino acids. The CDR3 region has the DNA TGCAGCGTTGGAGGGGAAGCTTTCTTT. This encodes CSVGGEAFF.

The J gene is TRBJ2-2, the V gene TRBV19, with 9 bases identical to TRBD1. V gave up 3 bases and J gave up 4 bases; unmatched junction bases: 0. Germline CDR1 is LNHDA and CDR2 is SQIVND (reference sequence). The CDR3 extends over 14 amino acids. The CDR3 spells CASSMGQGTGELFF. DNA for the CDR3: TGTGCCAGTAGTATGGGACAGGGCACCGGGGAGCTGTTTTTT.

This clonotype occurred a few times. The chain combines TRBV9 with TRBJ2-5; possibly TRBD2 for D (6 bases). The CDR3 covers 15 residues. The V gene's germline CDR1 is SGDLS and CDR2 YYNGEE. V was cut by 0 bases and J by 4 bases, with 13 bases left in between. The CDR3 sequence: CASSVEWGVRETQYF. The CDR3 coding sequence is TGTGCCAGCAGCGTAGAGTGGGGGGTGCGAGAGACCCAGTACTTC.

This clonotype was counted between two and nine times. The CDR3 nucleotides read TGTGCCAGCTCACCAAAAGAACAGGCCCCCTCGACCTACAATGAGCAGTTCTTC. This codes for CASSPKEQAPSTYNEQFF. The chain couples TRBV18 to TRBJ2-1, with TRBD1 as a possible D gene (5 bases). This CDR3 spans 18 amino acids. Trimming pared 2 bases from V and 2 bases from J, leaving 19 bases between. Germline assignment: CDR1 KGHSH and CDR2 LQKENI. Filled out from reference TRBV18 and TRBJ2-1, the complete variable domain reads NAGVMQNPRHLVRRRGQEARLRCSPMKGHSHVYWYRQLPEEGLKFMVYLQKENIIDESGMPKERFSAEFPKEGPSILRIQQVVRGDSAAYFCASSPKEQAPSTYNEQFFGPGTRLTVL.

This chain links TRBV19 with TRBJ2-2; D is perhaps TRBD2 (5 bases). V was shortened by 4 bases and J by 8 bases, with 17 bases between the two germline ends. Germline V gene sequence: CDR1 LNHDA, CDR2 SQIVND (reference sequence). The CDR3 has 15 amino acids. The CDR3: CASSKTGLYNGELFF. DNA for the CDR3: TGTGCCAGTAGTAAGACTGGACTGTACAATGGGGAGCTGTTTTTT.

The V call is TRBV12-3 or TRBV12-4, the J call TRBJ1-2; 8 bases are shared with TRBD1. The CDR3 length is 13 residues. With V trimmed by 5 bases and J by 6 bases, 5 bases remained unmatched. The CDR3 loop reads CASSPWTGNGYTF. CDR3 bases: TGTGCCAGCAGTCCCTGGACAGGGAATGGCTACACCTTC.

This clonotype turned up a few times. The chain joins TRBV5-1 to TRBJ2-1, with 14 bases matching TRBD2. After removal of 2 bases from V and 8 bases from J, the junction contained 9 bases not matched to a gene. The length of the CDR3 is 17 residues. CDR1 SGHRS and CDR2 YFSETQ come from the germline V gene. The CDR3: CASSFGTSGSFPHEQFF. The CDR3 bases are TGCGCCAGCAGCTTTGGGACTAGCGGGAGTTTTCCCCATGAGCAGTTCTTC.

There are many counts of this clonotype. The chain carries TRBV7-9 and TRBJ2-7; D is unresolved. V lost 5 bases to trimming and J lost 6 bases, with 14 bases between them. This CDR3 region has 13 residues. In germline, CDR1 is SEHNR, CDR2 FQNEAQ (reference sequence). CDR3 nucleotides: TGTGCCAGCAGCCGATTGCTAGAAGTCGAGCAGTACTTC. Protein sequence: CASSRLLEVEQYF.

This clonotype has more than one count but fewer than ten. This chain connects TRBV29-1 to TRBJ1-2; no definite D call. V gave up 6 bases and J gave up 6 bases, with 14 bases separating them. Looked up from germline, CDR1 is SQVTM and CDR2 is ANQGSEA. The CDR3 length is 12 residues. CDR3 bases: TGCAGCGTCGCCCCTGAGGGTGATGGCTACACCTTC. This codes for CSVAPEGDGYTF.

The V gene is TRBV10-3, the J gene TRBJ2-6; 8 bases align to TRBD2. The V gene end was trimmed by 6 bases and the J gene end by 0 bases; junction bases not matched to a gene: 7. Per germline, CDR1 ENHRY and CDR2 SYGVKD. The CDR3 loop spans 17 amino acids. In nucleotides, the CDR3 is TGTGCCATCAGCGACGCGGGGGGTCTCTCTGGGGCCAACGTCCTGACTTTC. This translates into CAISDAGGLSGANVLTF.

This clonotype was counted a few times. The chain links TRBV20-1 to TRBJ2-1; no definite D call. Between the trimmed V and J ends, which lost 6 bases and 4 bases, there was a span of 4 bases. Germline V gene lookup returns CDR1 DFQATT and CDR2 SNEGSKA (reference sequence). The CDR3 extends over 10 amino acids. The CDR3 sequence is CSALYNEQFF. CDR3 sequence (DNA): TGCAGTGCCCTATACAATGAGCAGTTCTTC.